The entry below describes one TCR beta chain. What it binds is not known. Trimming removed 7 bases at V and 6 bases at J, with 13 bases between. The CDR3 consists of 13 residues. The germline gives CDR1 SGHNT, CDR2 YENEEA. Profiled with immunoSEQ multiplex PCR; TCRdb holds only in-frame clones, not every one. Of approximately 130,000 clones in the sample, 85% to 95% were seen once. This sample was taken from a study of graft-versus-host responses after intestinal transplantation. Findings and caveats of the study: Declines in HvG clones occurring early post-transplant were associated with peak circulating GvH clone levels.

Sequenced material: unstimulated CD4+ T cells sorted from spleen or lymph node cells, taken before intestinal transplant. This TCR derives from a human donor who received an intestinal transplant. The chain uses TRBV11-3 and TRBJ2-1; D remains unclear. CDR3 nucleotides: TGTGCCAGCACCTCGGACGGAATCAATGAGCAGTTCTTC. Translation gives CASTSDGINEQFF.